This TCR beta chain was identified in a study of OX40 agonist ivuxolimab in advanced cancers. At the level of the study: An agonistic human IgG2 monoclonal antibody against OX40 (CD134) was given. Study findings and constraints: More expanded clones were seen, on average, in CD8+ T cells than in CD4+.

Points on this clone: The target antigen is unknown.

The CDR3 sequence is 17 residues long. The ends lost 4 bases at V and 0 bases at J; junction bases unmatched: 6. Germline V gene data show CDR1 as LGHNA and CDR2 as YNFKEQ. Clones were sequenced by immunoSEQ multiplex PCR, and TCRdb holds only the in-frame ones, with some missing. Here the sample spans approximately 37,000 clones, around three quarters being singletons. Blood samples were obtained at baseline, cycle 4 day 1, and cycle 7 day 1. This receptor was obtained from an adult with an advanced solid tumor such as melanoma, head and neck, liver or kidney cancer. The chain links TRBV4-2 to TRBJ2-3; 11 nucleotides match TRBD2. Material: CD4+ or CD8+ T cells sorted from blood, obtained in a trial of the OX40 agonist ivuxolimab. The CDR3 here is CASSRWGLAVSTDTQYF. As DNA, the CDR3 is TGTGCCAGCAGCCGATGGGGACTAGCGGTGAGCACAGATACGCAGTATTTT.